This is a list of T cell receptor beta chains from one sample in a study of cytomegalovirus exposure and HLA in healthy donors. This table comes from immunoSEQ multiplex PCR, and its TCRdb copy is limited to in-frame clones, with some not included. Altogether under 250,000 clones are present, 70% to 90% being singletons, with the ten largest covering 4.5% to 6%. The sequenced sample was PBMCs. These receptors originate from a woman aged 18 to 35 in good health and CMV-seronegative. Each CDR3 is given with its conserved first and last residue. The D gene is left open where the match is weak.

>.|15|TRBV30
CAWSLGTRATNTIYF
>.|13|TRBV10-1
CASSESSLGVLHF
>.|16|TRBV9
CASSAGLSPNTGELFF
>.|18|TRBV7-8
CASSLARGSLNSNQPQHF
>.|16|TRBV28
CASSWSIARTTDTQYF
>.|14|TRBV4-2
CASSQDSSASEAFF
>TRBD2|16|TRBV25-1
CASSAYNGRAKNIQYF
>TRBD2|15|TRBV11-2
CASSLGLAASYEQYF
>TRBD1|15|TRBV6-5
CASSPGTGWQETQYF
>TRBD1|15|TRBV7-2
CASSPPPGGGKGYTF
>TRBD2|17|TRBV5-1
CASSPNPTSGSHNEQFF
>.|13|TRBV5-6
CARTQGCRNTIYF
>.|14|TRBV27
CASSLRGPLGEQYF
>.|13|TRBV9
CASSVGVQETQYF
>.|14|TRBV7-2
CASSLEGMNTEAFF
>TRBD2|17|TRBV28
CASSLGDGGTSIDEQFF
>.|16|TRBV5-1
CASAWAGGTMNTEAFF
>TRBD1|14|TRBV6-1
CASSRDRAGYEQYF
>.|16|TRBV7-6
CASSPATGRHNSPLHF
>TRBD1|15|TRBV18
CASSPSTGLNYGYTF
>.|15|TRBV19
CASSIVKGNTGELFF
>.|14|TRBV11-2
CASSLMGRGGEAFF
>.|13|TRBV11-3
CASSPKGHYGYTF
>.|13|TRBV29-1
CSVPAEGTDTQYF
>TRBD1|15|TRBV18
CASSLDRQGNQPQHF
>TRBD1|16|TRBV28
CASSSMGQGWGDTQYF
>.|15|TRBV7-2
CASSSGGSSYNEQFF
>.|13|TRBV5-1
CASSSPTTSEQYF
>.|14|TRBV5-1
CASSFTAVGETQYF
>TRBD2|15|TRBV7-9
CASSFGTSGGSEQFF
>.|12|TRBV28
CASSPPPRGYTF
>.|11|TRBV30
CAWSVSTEAFF
>.|16|TRBV27
CASSFTFARGSAEQYF
>TRBD2|15|TRBV5-1
CASSVGLAEQETQYF
>TRBD2|16|TRBV2
CATKGRGTSGNNEQFF
>.|13|TRBV9
CASSVTGNTEAFF
>.|12|TRBV6-6
CASSGAGMEAFF
>.|14|TRBV2
CASSPTRVGDEQFF
>.|14|TRBV6-5
CASSQGAAAPEAFF
>TRBD2|18|TRBV7-6
CASSLGTSGTPGTDTQYF
>.|13|TRBV5-1
CASSSADGNTIYF
>TRBD1|14|TRBV25-1
CASSTTGQGYEQYF
>.|13|TRBV7-6
CASSGDSNQPQHF
>.|15|TRBV11-2
CASSSYRGSYNEQFF
>.|14|TRBV9
CASSSRETAGELFF
>TRBD1|15|TRBV5-1
CASSFEGADYNEQFF
>TRBD2|13|TRBV10-2
CASSVAGVGEQYF
>.|16|TRBV10-3
CAISECLAPLGGEQFF
>.|14|TRBV6-1
CASMASVGNQPQHF
>.|13|TRBV6-5
CASSPEAKNIQYF
>.|14|TRBV2
CASRGIRDIYEQYF
>.|14|TRBV2
CASSEGLPANEQYF